The T cell receptor beta chain under discussion was sequenced for a study of shared clonotypes between healthy human individuals. Looking at the study overall: There were three CD4 naive, three CD4 memory, two CD8 naive and one CD8 memory plates per donor. Notes on the study in general: Represented diversity (both genetic and exposure-history) was limited by the small number of donors.

The germline V and J ends were trimmed by 0 bases and 1 base, with 3 bases remaining between them. Per the germline V gene, CDR1 is WNHNN and CDR2 is SYGVQD (reference sequence). The CDR3 contains 13 residues. Sequencing used immunoSEQ multiplex PCR; TCRdb keeps in-frame clones, though not all of them. The repertoire has some 2,400,000 clones, approximately 95% of them found once; the top ten carry around 0.13%. There were only Caucasian adults among the donors, and all lived in Nashville, Tennessee. This clone has just one count. Its antigen is as yet unknown. This TCR was sampled from a man between 18 and 35 years old in good health. J is TRBJ2-5 and V is TRBV10-1, with D unclear. The material sequenced was naive CD4+ T cells sorted from blood. Sample subset: CD45RA+ positively selected. The CDR3 coding sequence is TGCGCCAGCAGTGAGTCTTTCCAAGAGACCCAGTACTTC. Its translation: CASSESFQETQYF.